The following is a T cell receptor beta chain sequence with its context. This sample is part of a study of post-analysis software for immune sequencing data. The overall study: Included courses were relapsing-remitting and secondary progressive multiple sclerosis; progressive-relapsing multiple sclerosis was also included.

Unique molecular identifiers were present in the TCR beta cDNA libraries. MiXCR, run by TCRdb on the PCR reads, gives a single entry per CDR3 protein. The sample consists of approximately 660,000 distinct CDR3 sequences, 59% of them appearing once. Sequencing was performed on blood. This sequence originates from a girl aged 2 to 10 with multiple sclerosis.

The chain's CDR3 is CASSHTGGAYEQYF. Written as DNA, the CDR3 is TGCGCCAGCAGCCACACAGGGGGCGCGTACGAGCAGTACTTC. The V gene is TRBV5-1, the J gene TRBJ2-5; 9 nucleotides line up with TRBD1. TRBJ2-7 matches the DNA end more closely, so the J call is doubtful. Germline assignment: CDR1 SGHRS and CDR2 YFSETQ. The length of the CDR3 is 14 residues.